This is a list of T cell receptor beta chains from one sample in a study of early T cells in non-severe SARS-CoV-2 infection. One entry per CDR3 protein, called by TCRdb with MiXCR from the 5' RACE reads. The sample lists approximately 42,000 distinct CDR3 sequences; approximately 7.1% were seen once. The material sequenced was whole blood. Receptors originate from an adult who was a healthcare worker with PCR-confirmed SARS-CoV-2 infection or an uninfected control (not recorded which). Both conserved end residues are trimmed from each CDR3.

TRBV2,TRBJ2-2,ASSAAGSGTGELF
TRBV7-3,TRBJ1-6,ASSLGGGNSPLH
TRBV27,TRBJ2-3,ASSPAGGGYADTQY
TRBV20-1,TRBJ1-6,SAQTAVRGYNSPLH
TRBV12-3/TRBV12-4,TRBJ1-4,ASQPATGTGNEKLF
TRBV2,TRBJ2-3,ASSARTVIITDTQY
TRBV3-1,TRBJ2-1,ASSQVGGASNEQF
TRBV7-3,TRBJ2-1,ASGLGDEQF
TRBV5-1,TRBJ2-6,ASSYSSGANVLT
TRBV3-1,TRBJ2-7,ASSAPQAGEAYEQY
TRBV7-2,TRBJ1-2,ASSPGGYLYGYT
TRBV5-1,TRBJ1-3,ASSLGTGRNTIY
TRBV20-1,TRBJ1-1,SAPRPAPMITEAF
TRBV4-1,TRBJ2-5,ASSPTDRGRETQY
TRBV27,TRBJ2-7,ASSLLAGVIYEQY
TRBV7-9,TRBJ1-2,ASRGQAINYGYT
TRBV7-6,TRBJ1-6,ASSLAGVTGSQDSPLH
TRBV5-1,TRBJ2-1,ASSLGTSGASSSYNEQF